One TCR beta chain is described in this entry. Its target is not known. This sample stems from a study of T cell responses to AZD1222 COVID-19 vaccine. Study observations and caveats: Baseline seropositives among AZD1222 recipients totaled only 6 or 7. Unmutated variant regions reportedly attract nearly half of all spike-specific TCRs. Spike-specific TCR breadth and depth were elevated following two AZD1222 doses.

There are 16 residues in the CDR3. V was cut by 3 bases and J by 3 bases, with 18 bases left in between. Germline values: CDR1 KGHSH, CDR2 LQKENI. Clones were sequenced by immunoSEQ multiplex PCR, and TCRdb holds only the in-frame ones, with some missing. The profile shows about 120,000 clones, 65% to 90% of them singletons. This receptor was taken from an adult who received the AZD1222 COVID-19 vaccine. The sample here was peripheral blood, taken 28 days after the second AZD1222 dose. The chain recombines TRBV18 with TRBJ2-7; the D gene is possibly TRBD2 (7 bases). The CDR3 is CASSPLGGRLIYEQYF. CDR3 DNA sequence: TGTGCCAGCTCACCCTTGGGGGGGCGATTAATCTACGAGCAGTACTTC.